Each of the 10 T cell receptor beta chains below was sequenced from the same sample in a study of blood T cells in healthy people across ages. A sample-barcoded 5' primer and a J-beta primer mix were used in a second PCR of roughly 7 to 11 cycles. Each CDR3 protein is one row after TCRdb ran MiXCR on the 5' RACE reads. Of about 1.4 million distinct CDR3 sequences in the sample, roughly 59% were seen once. Sequencing was done on a sample of blood. These receptors were obtained from a man between 18 and 35 years old in good health.

The chain couples TRBV15 to TRBJ2-1, with 11 positions matching TRBD2. The CDR3 runs to 18 residues. V trimming: 1 base; J trimming: 0 bases; junction bases outside the gene matches: 5. Per the germline V gene, CDR1 is LNHNV and CDR2 is YYDKDF (reference sequence). This CDR3 reads CATSRGHSGGDSYNEQFF. CDR3 bases: TGTGCCACCAGCAGAGGTCATAGCGGGGGGGACTCCTACAATGAGCAGTTCTTC.

The chain combines TRBV6-6 with TRBJ1-5; D not certain. The V gene lost 2 bases and the J gene lost 9 bases, with 8 bases spanning the gap. CDR3 length: 12 residues. CDR1 MNHNY and CDR2 SVGAGI come from the germline V gene (reference sequence). This CDR3 is CASSYETWPQHF. Here the CDR3 DNA reads TGTGCCAGCAGTTACGAGACCTGGCCCCAGCATTTT.

The V and J genes are TRBV7-2 and TRBJ2-7; a weak D match, TRBD1 (5 bases). Germline V CDR1 and CDR2: SGHTA, FQGNSA. The length of the CDR3 is 13 residues. The V end lost 4 bases, the J end lost 6 bases, and 13 bases lay between the germline ends. The CDR3: CASSSRQLSEQYF. DNA of the CDR3: TGTGCCAGCAGCTCCCGACAGCTTTCCGAGCAGTACTTC. The entire variable domain, with the rest obtained from reference TRBV7-2 and TRBJ2-7, is as follows: GAGVSQSPSNKVTEKGKDVELRCDPISGHTALYWYRQSLGQGLEFLIYFQGNSAPDKSGLPSDRFSAERTGGSVSTLTIQRTQQEDSAVYLCASSSRQLSEQYFGPGTRLTVT.

In DNA form, the CDR3 reads TGTGCCAGCAGCTTACCGGACCGATCCACCTTACAAAACATTCAGTACTTC. This sequence encodes CASSLPDRSTLQNIQYF. The chain links TRBV7-8 to TRBJ2-4; D is uncertain. V shed 2 bases and J shed 5 bases, with 19 bases lying between them. Germline V gene sequence: CDR1 SGHVS, CDR2 FQNEAQ. This CDR3 has 17 amino acids.

This sequence joins TRBV6-6 and TRBJ2-5, with D perhaps TRBD1 (5 bases). The germline V gene encodes CDR1 MNHNY and CDR2 SVGAGI (reference sequence). V lost 0 bases and J 0 bases, leaving 14 bases between the germline ends. The CDR3 is 17 amino acids. The DNA for the CDR3 is TGTGCCAGCAGTTACTCAATCCAAAAGGGGTACCAAGAGACCCAGTACTTC. Translation gives CASSYSIQKGYQETQYF.

The chain recombines TRBV20-1 with TRBJ2-3; D may be TRBD2 (5 bases). The CDR3 contains 11 residues. Germline V CDR1 and CDR2: DFQATT, SNEGSKA (reference sequence). The chain's CDR3 is CSAGHTDTQYF. The CDR3 DNA is TGCAGCGCGGGCCATACAGATACGCAGTATTTT.

This clonotype has a handful of counts. The chain uses TRBV7-9 and TRBJ1-1; D is undetermined. Germline assignment: CDR1 SEHNR and CDR2 FQNEAQ (reference sequence). Between the trimmed V and J ends, which lost 7 bases and 5 bases, there was a span of 17 bases. This CDR3 is 14 amino acids long. The CDR3 nucleotides are TGTGCCAGCACCCCGAAGGGCCACCGTACTGAAGCTTTCTTT. Translation gives CASTPKGHRTEAFF.

This clonotype was detected only a few times. This chain connects TRBV6-5 to TRBJ2-7; TRBD1 matches at 7 bases. J was trimmed by 1 base and V by 10 bases; bases with no gene match: 7. Germline loops: CDR1 MNHEY, CDR2 SVGAGI. The CDR3 loop spans 13 amino acids. The CDR3 sequence: CAIARDRSYEQYF. Written as DNA, the CDR3 is TGTGCCATCGCCCGGGACAGATCCTACGAGCAGTACTTC.

This clonotype was recorded once. The V and J genes are TRBV29-1 and TRBJ1-1; D may be TRBD1 (6 bases). Per the germline V gene, CDR1 is SQVTM and CDR2 is ANQGSEA. This CDR3 spans 13 amino acids. CDR3: CGALRGEGTEAFF. The CDR3 DNA is TGCGGCGCCCTCAGGGGCGAGGGCACTGAAGCTTTCTTT.

A few counts support this clonotype. V usage is TRBV11-2 and J usage is TRBJ2-7, with D possibly matching TRBD1 (5 bases). The CDR3 is 15 residues long. V was shortened by 5 bases and J by 2 bases, with 16 bases between the two germline ends. The germline gives CDR1 SGHAT, CDR2 FQNNGV. CDR3 DNA sequence: TGTGCCAGCAGCCCAGCGTGGGGCAAACCCTACGAGCAGTACTTC. This sequence encodes CASSPAWGKPYEQYF.